The TCR beta chain under discussion was sequenced for a study of blood T cells in healthy people across ages. Every sample yielded at least 6 million isolated PBMCs. Study-level points and caveats: The recorded TCR beta diversity per million T cells decreased in a roughly linear manner with age. A conclusive naive versus antigen-experienced comparison was prevented by the unsorted PBMCs.

With 7 bases removed from V and 1 base from J, the gap between germline ends came to 13 bases. CDR1 is DFQATT, CDR2 SNEGSKA, per germline (reference sequence). This CDR3 spans 13 amino acids. Concerning this clonotype: The antigen remains undetermined.

Then a second PCR, running about 6 to 11 cycles, was carried out with a sample-barcoded 5' primer and a J-beta primer mix. Every cDNA molecule carried a tag from a template-switch adaptor bearing 12 random nucleotides. TCRdb recomputed calls from the 5' RACE reads with MiXCR, one row per CDR3 protein. The data hold approximately 880,000 distinct CDR3 sequences, with about 44% observed a single time. This sequence joins TRBV20-1 and TRBJ1-1; D is unresolved. The TCR sequence derives from a man aged 25-45 years in good health. The source material was blood. The CDR3 region has the DNA TGCAGTGAGCAGGCCCCTACGAACACTGAAGCTTTCTTT. Its translation is CSEQAPTNTEAFF.